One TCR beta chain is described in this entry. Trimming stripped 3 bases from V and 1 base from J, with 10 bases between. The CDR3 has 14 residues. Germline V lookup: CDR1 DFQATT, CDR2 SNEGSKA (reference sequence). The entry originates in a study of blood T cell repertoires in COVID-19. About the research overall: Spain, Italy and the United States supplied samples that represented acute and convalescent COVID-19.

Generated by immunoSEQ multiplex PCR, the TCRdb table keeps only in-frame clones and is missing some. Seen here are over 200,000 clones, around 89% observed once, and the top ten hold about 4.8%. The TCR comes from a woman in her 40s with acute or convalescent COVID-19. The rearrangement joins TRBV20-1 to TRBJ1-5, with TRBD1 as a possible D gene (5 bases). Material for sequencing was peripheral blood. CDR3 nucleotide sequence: TGCAGTGCTAGTGGGAGACAGAGCAATCAGCCCCAGCATTTT. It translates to CSASGRQSNQPQHF.